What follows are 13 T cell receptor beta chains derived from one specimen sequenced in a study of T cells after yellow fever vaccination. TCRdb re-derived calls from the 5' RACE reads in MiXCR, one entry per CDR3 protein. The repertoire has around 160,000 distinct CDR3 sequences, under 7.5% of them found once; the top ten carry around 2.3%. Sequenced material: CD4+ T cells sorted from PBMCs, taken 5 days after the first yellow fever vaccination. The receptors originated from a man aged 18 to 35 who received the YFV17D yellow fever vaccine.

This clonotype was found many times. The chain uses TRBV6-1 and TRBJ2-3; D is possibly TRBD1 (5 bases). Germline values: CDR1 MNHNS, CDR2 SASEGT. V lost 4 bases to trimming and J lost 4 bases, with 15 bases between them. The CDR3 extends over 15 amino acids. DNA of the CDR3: TGTGCCAGCAGTGGGTTTGGCAGGGTGGCAGATACGCAGTATTTT. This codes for CASSGFGRVADTQYF.

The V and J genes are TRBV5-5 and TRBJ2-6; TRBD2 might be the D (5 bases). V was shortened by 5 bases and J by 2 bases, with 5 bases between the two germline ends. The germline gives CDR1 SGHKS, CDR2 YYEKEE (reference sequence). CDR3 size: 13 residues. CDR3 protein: CASRRAGANVLTF. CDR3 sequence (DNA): TGTGCCAGCAGGAGGGCTGGGGCCAACGTCCTGACTTTC.

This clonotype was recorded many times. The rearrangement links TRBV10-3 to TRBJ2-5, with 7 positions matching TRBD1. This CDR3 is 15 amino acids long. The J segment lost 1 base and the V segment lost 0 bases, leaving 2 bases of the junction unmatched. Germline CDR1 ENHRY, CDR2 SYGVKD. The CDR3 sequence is CAISESTGSQETQYF. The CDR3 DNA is TGTGCCATCAGTGAGTCGACAGGGTCCCAAGAGACCCAGTACTTC.

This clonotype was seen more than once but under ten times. Here the CDR3 DNA reads TGTGCCAGCAGCCAAGGCTGGTTTGCGGATTCACCCCTCCACTTT. As protein: CASSQGWFADSPLHF. The chain recombines TRBV4-2 with TRBJ1-6; D call uncertain. V lost 1 base and J lost 8, with 12 bases in between. Germline V gives CDR1 LGHNA, CDR2 YNFKEQ. The CDR3 covers 15 residues.

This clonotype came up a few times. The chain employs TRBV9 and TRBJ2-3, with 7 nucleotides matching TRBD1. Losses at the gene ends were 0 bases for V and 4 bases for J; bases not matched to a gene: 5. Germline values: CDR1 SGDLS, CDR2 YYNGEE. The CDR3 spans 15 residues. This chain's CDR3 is CASSVGQGGSDTQYF. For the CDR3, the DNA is TGTGCCAGCAGCGTAGGACAGGGTGGATCAGATACGCAGTATTTT.

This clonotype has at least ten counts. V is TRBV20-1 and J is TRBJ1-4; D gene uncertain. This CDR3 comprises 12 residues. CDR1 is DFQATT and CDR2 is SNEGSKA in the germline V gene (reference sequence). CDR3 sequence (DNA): TGCAGCGCGTCGTTTGGGAATGAAAAACTGTTTTTT. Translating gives CSASFGNEKLFF.

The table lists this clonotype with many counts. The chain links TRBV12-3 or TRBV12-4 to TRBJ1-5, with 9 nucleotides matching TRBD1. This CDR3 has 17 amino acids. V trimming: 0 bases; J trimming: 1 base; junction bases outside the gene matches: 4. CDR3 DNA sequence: TGTGCCAGCAGTTTAGCGCACAGGGGGCTAAGCAATCAGCCCCAGCATTTT. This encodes CASSLAHRGLSNQPQHF.

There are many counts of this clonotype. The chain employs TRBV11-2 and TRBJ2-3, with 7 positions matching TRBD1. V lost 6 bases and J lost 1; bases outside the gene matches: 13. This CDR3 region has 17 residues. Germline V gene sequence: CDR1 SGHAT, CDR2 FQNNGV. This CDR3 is CASRLRWTGTGTDTQYF. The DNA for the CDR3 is TGTGCCAGCAGACTGCGATGGACAGGTACCGGCACAGATACGCAGTATTTT.

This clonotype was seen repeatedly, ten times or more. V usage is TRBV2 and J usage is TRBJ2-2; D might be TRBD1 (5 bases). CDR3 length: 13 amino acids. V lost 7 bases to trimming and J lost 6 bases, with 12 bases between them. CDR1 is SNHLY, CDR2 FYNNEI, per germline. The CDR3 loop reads CASTVRVSGELFF. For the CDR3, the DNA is TGTGCCAGCACCGTCAGGGTTTCCGGGGAGCTGTTTTTT.

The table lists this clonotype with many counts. This chain's CDR3 is CASSIYRGQLYEQYF. The CDR3 coding sequence is TGTGCCAGTAGTATTTACAGGGGGCAACTCTACGAGCAGTACTTC. This chain uses TRBV19 with TRBJ2-7; 9 nucleotides line up with TRBD1. Trimming at V came to 3 bases and at J to 3 bases, leaving 6 bases not matched to a gene. Germline loops: CDR1 LNHDA, CDR2 SQIVND (reference sequence). CDR3 length: 15 residues.

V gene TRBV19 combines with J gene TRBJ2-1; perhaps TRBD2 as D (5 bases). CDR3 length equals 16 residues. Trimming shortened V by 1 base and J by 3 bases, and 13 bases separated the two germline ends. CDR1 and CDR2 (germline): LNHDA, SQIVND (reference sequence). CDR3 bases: TGTGCCAGTAGTATAGCCGGGCTAGCACTCTACAATGAGCAGTTCTTC. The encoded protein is CASSIAGLALYNEQFF.

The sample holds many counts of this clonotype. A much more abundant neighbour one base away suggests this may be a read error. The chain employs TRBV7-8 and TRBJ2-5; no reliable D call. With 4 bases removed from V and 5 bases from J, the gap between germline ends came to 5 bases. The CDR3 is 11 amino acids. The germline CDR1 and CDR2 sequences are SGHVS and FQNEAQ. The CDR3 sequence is CASSSHETQYF. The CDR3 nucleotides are TGTGCCAGCAGCTCACACGAGACCCAGTACTTC. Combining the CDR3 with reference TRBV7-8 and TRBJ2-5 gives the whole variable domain GAGVSQSPRYKVAKRGQDVALRCDPISGHVSLFWYQQALGQGPEFLTYFQNEAQLDKSGLPSDRFFAERPEGSVSTLKIQRTQQEDSAVYLCASSSHETQYFGPGTRLLVL.

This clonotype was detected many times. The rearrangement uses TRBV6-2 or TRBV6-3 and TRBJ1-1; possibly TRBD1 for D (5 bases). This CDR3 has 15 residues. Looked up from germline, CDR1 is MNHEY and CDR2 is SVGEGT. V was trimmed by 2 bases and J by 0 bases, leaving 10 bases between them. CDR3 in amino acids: CASSYHGAVNTEAFF. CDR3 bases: TGTGCCAGCAGTTACCATGGGGCAGTGAACACTGAAGCTTTCTTT.